The 12 T cell receptor beta chains presented below share a single source sample, sequenced in a study of T cells in Graves' hyperthyroidism and ophthalmopathy (dated by TCRdb to 2018 to 2020). Library prep was done by multiplex PCR. The data were produced on an Illumina HiSeq 2000. The TCR beta CDR3 regions were amplified from the RNA transcripts. The TCR CDR3 was subjected to a first round of RT-PCR using the HTBI primer set and the Qiagen OneStep RT-PCR kit. TCRdb cleaned the public reads at Q25 with fastp, built clones with MiXCR and kept in-frame beta chains. Rows with a matching CDR3 protein are joined into one entry that keeps the most common DNA and genes. The sample yields roughly 380,000 distinct CDR3 sequences; roughly 13% were counted once. The ten largest make up 5% to 6% of the sample. Sequenced input: blood. The receptors here all came from a woman aged 18 to 35 with Graves' hyperthyroidism.

This clonotype was observed at least ten times. The rearrangement links TRBV2 to TRBJ1-2; D is undetermined. From germline, CDR1 is SNHLY and CDR2 FYNNEI. This CDR3 has 14 amino acids. V lost 2 bases and J lost 6, with 13 bases in between. CDR3 amino acids: CASSERSRGNGYTF. The CDR3 DNA sequence: TGTGCCAGCAGTGAACGCAGTAGAGGGAATGGCTACACCTTC.

This clonotype was seen repeatedly, ten times or more. The chain employs TRBV13 and TRBJ1-1; no firm D call. The V gene's germline CDR1 is PRHDT and CDR2 FYEKMQ (reference sequence). This CDR3 has 14 residues. Trimming took 8 bases from V and 1 from J, leaving 14 bases between them. The DNA for the CDR3 is TGTGCCAGCGCAAGCACCCAGAAGAACACTGAAGCTTTCTTT. Encoded protein: CASASTQKNTEAFF.

This clonotype was observed many times. The J gene is TRBJ1-2, the V gene TRBV6-2 or TRBV6-3, with unresolved D. Germline CDR1 reads MNHEY; CDR2 reads SVGEGT. V dropped 2 bases and J dropped 0 bases, with 4 bases sitting between them. The CDR3 length is 13 residues. The CDR3 spells CASSYEPNYGYTF. In nucleotides, the CDR3 is TGTGCCAGCAGTTACGAACCTAACTATGGCTACACCTTC.

There are many counts of this clonotype. V gene TRBV11-2 combines with J gene TRBJ2-5, with TRBD2 matching 9 bases. V lost 5 bases, J lost 2 bases, and 15 bases stayed unmatched. The CDR3 totals 18 residues. Germline CDR1 and CDR2: SGHAT and FQNNGV. The CDR3 nucleotides are TGTGCCAGCAGCCCACGTCGTAGCGGGAGTTTCATTCAAGAGACCCAGTACTTC. Its translation is CASSPRRSGSFIQETQYF.

In this sample, this clonotype turned up many times. The genes are TRBV20-1 and TRBJ1-1, with TRBD1 identical over 8 bases. With 6 bases clipped from V and 3 bases from J, the junction kept 3 bases outside the gene matches. CDR1 and CDR2 (germline): DFQATT, SNEGSKA (reference sequence). The CDR3 consists of 12 residues. Written as DNA, the CDR3 is TGCAGTGCGGTCAGGGGGCACACTGAAGCTTTCTTT. Its protein is CSAVRGHTEAFF.

In its sample, this clonotype was seen a few times. Germline and junction disagree at one end, which may indicate a read error. The rearrangement uses TRBV19 and TRBJ1-4; no reliable D call. This CDR3 is built from 17 residues. CDR1 LNHDA and CDR2 SQIVND come from the germline V gene (reference sequence). The CDR3 bases are TGTGCCAGTAGTGTAGACCGGAGTTTCACAACTAATGAAAAACTGTTTTTT. Its translation: CASSVDRSFTTNEKLFF.

This clonotype showed up many times. The genes are TRBV11-3 and TRBJ2-1, with TRBD2 matching 8 bases. The junction had 3 bases not matched to a gene; V was cut back by 5 bases and J by 6 bases. Germline V lookup: CDR1 SGHNT, CDR2 YENEEA. The CDR3 covers 13 residues. This CDR3 reads CASSPAGVNEQFF. Written as DNA, the CDR3 is TGTGCCAGCAGCCCAGCGGGAGTCAATGAGCAGTTCTTC.

The table lists this clonotype with many counts. J is TRBJ2-7 and V is TRBV7-6; TRBD1 might be the D (5 bases). Trimming removed 5 bases at V and 0 bases at J, with 14 bases between. The germline V gene encodes CDR1 SGHVS and CDR2 FNYEAQ. This CDR3 contains 15 residues. CDR3 residues: CASSEGDRASYEQYF. The DNA of the CDR3 is TGTGCCAGCAGCGAAGGGGATAGGGCCTCCTACGAGCAGTACTTC.

This clonotype showed up many times. The J gene is TRBJ1-2, the V gene TRBV28, with a possible D match to TRBD1 (6 bases). The CDR3 contains 14 residues. V was clipped by 5 bases and J by 1 base, with 11 bases between them. Germline V gene sequence: CDR1 MDHEN, CDR2 SYDVKM. This chain's CDR3 is CASSVIRGNYGYTF. CDR3 DNA sequence: TGTGCCAGCAGTGTAATCAGGGGTAACTATGGCTACACCTTC.

The chain is built from TRBV20-1 and TRBJ1-1, with 9 nucleotides matching TRBD1. Germline loops: CDR1 DFQATT, CDR2 SNEGSKA (reference sequence). The ends lost 0 bases at V and 5 bases at J; junction bases unmatched: 16. This CDR3 contains 18 residues. CDR3 residues: CSARDLKGQGNRETEAFF. In DNA form, the CDR3 reads TGCAGTGCTAGAGATCTCAAGGGACAGGGTAATCGGGAGACTGAAGCTTTCTTT.

A single count supports this clonotype. The chain has TRBV4-2 and TRBJ1-1, with D maybe TRBD1 (5 bases). Germline lookup yields CDR1 LGHNA and CDR2 YNFKEQ. CDR3 length equals 13 residues. Trimming removed 0 bases at V and 6 bases at J, with 8 bases between. The CDR3, as DNA: TGTGCCAGCAGCCAAGAAGAAGGGGCTGAAGCTTTCTTT. It specifies CASSQEEGAEAFF.

Details on this clonotype: A read error may be the cause here, since a much bigger clone is one base away. This chain uses TRBV27 with TRBJ2-7, with 9 bases aligning to TRBD2. CDR1 is MNHEY, CDR2 SMNVEV, per germline (reference sequence). This CDR3 is built from 14 residues. After removal of 5 bases from V and 4 bases from J, the junction contained 6 bases not matched to a gene. The DNA of the CDR3 is TGTGCCAGCAGTCGCGGGGGGGTGGTGTACGAGCAGTACTTC. Translating it yields CASSRGGVVYEQYF.